This TCR beta chain stems from a study of beta chain features in type 1 diabetes. Study-wide points: Type 1 diabetes patients showed a moderate but significant shortening of TCRB CDR3s in all four CD4+ subsets.

This CDR3 is 10 amino acids long. In germline, CDR1 is GTSNPN, CDR2 SVGIG (reference sequence). V was pared by 5 bases and J by 1 base, with 2 bases between. This clone was counted only a few times. Its antigen remains unknown. Other DNA sequences in this sample translate to the same CDR3. Each sorted fraction was over 95% pure. The sequenced template was cDNA made from the entire isolated RNA. Generated by immunoSEQ multiplex PCR, the TCRdb table keeps only in-frame clones and is missing some. Here the sample spans about 700,000 clones, 13% being singletons. The rearrangement links TRBV30 to TRBJ1-2, with D unresolved. The TCR comes from a man younger than 30 with type 1 diabetes. Sequencing was performed on naive CD4+ T cells from blood. The CDR3, as DNA: TGTGCCTGGGGTAACTATGGCTACACCTTC. It is translated as CAWGNYGYTF.